This entry lists 8 T cell receptor beta chains sequenced from one sample in a study of Ad26.COV2.S vaccination and SARS-CoV-2 variants. Treatment here: around 19 received Ad26.COV2.S at low or high dose, single or two shots; several received placebo; per-sample allocation not given. Collection of the samples took place on day 63 after the first injection of vaccine or placebo. Assay: immunoSEQ multiplex PCR; the TCRdb copy retains only in-frame clones and omits some. The sample contains about 440,000 clones, around 85% of which appear only once. Sample: peripheral blood, taken in a trial of Ad26.COV2.S vaccine versus placebo. These receptors originate from a person aged 18-60 years who received the Ad26.COV2.S COVID-19 vaccine or a placebo.

The V and J genes are TRBV11-1 and TRBJ1-1; 9 bases match TRBD1. In germline, CDR1 is SGHAT, CDR2 FQDESV (reference sequence). The CDR3 runs to 16 residues. With V trimmed by 4 bases and J by 4 bases, 10 bases remained unmatched. The CDR3 coding sequence is TGTGCCAGCAGCTCCACACGCGGGACAGGGTTCACTGAAGCTTTCTTT. Residues: CASSSTRGTGFTEAFF.

The V call is TRBV11-2, the J call TRBJ2-1, with 11 positions matching TRBD2. J gave up 7 bases and V 2 bases, and 7 bases lay outside the gene matches. Germline assignment: CDR1 SGHAT and CDR2 FQNNGV. The CDR3 has 16 residues. The CDR3 loop reads CASSLLSGRASNEQFF. The CDR3 DNA follows: TGTGCCAGCAGCTTACTTAGCGGGAGGGCCTCTAATGAGCAGTTCTTC.

This sequence joins TRBV7-6 and TRBJ1-4; D is possibly TRBD1 (6 bases). CDR1 is SGHVS, CDR2 FNYEAQ, per germline. The CDR3 sequence is 15 residues long. V dropped 4 bases and J dropped 0 bases, with 9 bases sitting between them. Here the CDR3 reads CASSSGATTNEKLFF. The CDR3 bases are TGTGCCAGCAGCTCAGGGGCGACAACTAATGAAAAACTGTTTTTT.

The genes are TRBV28 and TRBJ2-6, with a possible D match to TRBD1 (6 bases). Per germline, CDR1 MDHEN and CDR2 SYDVKM. V gave up 6 bases and J gave up 1 base, with 10 bases separating them. The CDR3 spans 15 residues. CDR3 in amino acids: CASRVQGSGANVLTF. The CDR3 DNA is TGTGCCAGCAGGGTACAGGGTTCTGGGGCCAACGTCCTGACTTTC.

As DNA, the CDR3 is TGTGCCAGCAGTCCCTACCTAGATAATGAGCAGTTCTTC. Translating gives CASSPYLDNEQFF. This chain links TRBV27 with TRBJ2-1; D call uncertain. CDR1 is MNHEY and CDR2 is SMNVEV in the germline V gene (reference sequence). The ends were cut back, 5 bases at V and 7 bases at J, with 12 bases in the middle. This CDR3 comprises 13 residues.

This chain's CDR3 is CATSSSSGRLPYEQFF. The CDR3 region has the DNA TGTGCCACCAGCAGTTCTAGCGGGAGACTCCCGTATGAGCAGTTCTTC. V usage is TRBV15 and J usage is TRBJ2-1; 10 positions agree with TRBD2. The CDR3 is 16 residues long. Germline trimming cut 3 bases from V and 8 bases from J; bases unmatched to any gene: 10. Germline values: CDR1 LNHNV, CDR2 YYDKDF (reference sequence).

The gene calls are TRBV3-1 (or the pseudogene TRBV3-2) and TRBJ2-7; D may correspond to TRBD1 or TRBD2 (5 bases each). The CDR3 is 14 amino acids. Trimming stripped 5 bases from V and 1 base from J, with 12 bases between. CDR1 is LGHDT and CDR2 is YNNKEL in the germline V gene (reference sequence). The CDR3 DNA reads as TGTGCCAGCAGCTCCTCAGGGAGTTCCTACGAGCAGTACTTC. Translating gives CASSSSGSSYEQYF.

This clone was detected once. The chain combines TRBV3-1 (or the pseudogene TRBV3-2) with TRBJ1-5; D possibly corresponds to TRBD1 (6 bases). V dropped 5 bases and J dropped 0 bases, with 14 bases sitting between them. The germline V gene has CDR1 LGHDT and CDR2 YNNKEL (reference sequence). CDR3 size: 16 residues. The CDR3 is CASSKEPGVSNQPQHF. Written as DNA, the CDR3 is TGTGCCAGCAGCAAGGAACCAGGGGTTAGCAATCAGCCCCAGCATTTT.